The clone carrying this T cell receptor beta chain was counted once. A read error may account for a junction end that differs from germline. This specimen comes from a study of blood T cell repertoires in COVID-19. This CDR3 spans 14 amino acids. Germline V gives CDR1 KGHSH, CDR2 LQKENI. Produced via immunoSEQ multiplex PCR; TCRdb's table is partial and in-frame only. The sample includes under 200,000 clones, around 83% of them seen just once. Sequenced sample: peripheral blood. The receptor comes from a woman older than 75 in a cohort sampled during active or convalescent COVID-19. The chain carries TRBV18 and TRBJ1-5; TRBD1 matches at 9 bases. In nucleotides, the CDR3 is TGTGCCAGCTCACCTGGGACAGGGAATCGGCCCCAGCATTTT. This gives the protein CASSPGTGNRPQHF.